This T cell receptor (beta chain) came from a study of beta chain features in type 1 diabetes. Regarding the study as a whole: There was a possibility that cDNA sequencing over-represented cells with high TCR expression. Although PCR might favor shorter templates, it would do so equally in patients and controls. TCRB CDR3 length was moderately but significantly reduced in all four CD4+ subsets of Type 1 diabetes patients.

Isolation of CD4+ naive, central memory, regulatory and stem cell-like memory cells was achieved by sorting via CD45RO/CCR7/CD25/CD127/CD95/CD27. Expressed TCRB transcripts were sequenced after all isolated RNA was converted to cDNA. TCRdb's copy holds only in-frame clones and misses some; the assay was immunoSEQ multiplex PCR. Of 160,000 or so clones in the sample, roughly 60% were seen once. Worth noting for this clone: The antigen is not known.

CDR3 length: 14 residues. The germline CDR1 and CDR2 sequences are PRHDT and FYEKMQ (reference sequence). The J segment lost 5 bases and the V segment lost 7 bases, leaving 8 bases of the junction unmatched. The chain uses TRBV13 and TRBJ1-1; 9 bases are a match to TRBD1. This clonotype was sampled from a man aged 25 to 40 with type 1 diabetes. Sequencing input: naive CD4+ T cells from blood. The chain's CDR3 is CASNPGQGITEAFF. CDR3 nucleotide sequence: TGTGCCAGCAACCCGGGACAGGGTATAACTGAAGCTTTCTTT.